This passage covers 30 T cell receptor beta chains from one sample sequenced in a study of radiation and T cells in renal cell carcinoma. Clones were read by immunoSEQ multiplex PCR, and TCRdb kept only the in-frame ones, dropping some. The sample lists under 150,000 clones; over 75% were seen once. As for time point: blood 2 weeks post-SBRT. Treatment here: 15 Gy SBRT to primary tumor, nephrectomy 4 weeks later. The material sequenced was blood, taken from a patient whose treatment included radiotherapy and nephrectomy. Every receptor here comes from a woman aged 60-70 years with renal cell carcinoma.

This clone was found a few times. This rearrangement joins TRBV14 to TRBJ1-5, with D possibly being TRBD1 (5 bases). The V end was cut by 4 bases, the J end by 2 bases, with 12 bases between. The CDR3 has 15 amino acids. Per germline, CDR1 SGHDN and CDR2 FVKESK. The CDR3 here is CASSLSSGGNQPQHF. CDR3 nucleotide sequence: TGTGCCAGCAGCCTTTCCTCGGGGGGCAATCAGCCCCAGCATTTT.

The CDR3: CASSRRTGDTGELFF. The CDR3 bases are TGCGCCAGCAGCCGGCGGACAGGGGACACCGGGGAGCTGTTTTTT. The chain joins TRBV5-1 to TRBJ2-2, with 9 bases identical to TRBD1. Germline V lookup: CDR1 SGHRS, CDR2 YFSETQ. V trimming: 4 bases; J trimming: 3 bases; junction bases outside the gene matches: 4. The CDR3 length is 15 residues.

The V and J genes are TRBV7-2 and TRBJ2-7; 8 nucleotides match TRBD1. CDR1 and CDR2 from the germline V gene are SGHTA and FQGNSA. This CDR3 contains 15 residues. Germline trimming cut 1 base from V and 4 bases from J; bases unmatched to any gene: 6. CDR3 sequence reads: CASSLGAGGRYEQYF. In DNA form, the CDR3 reads TGTGCCAGCAGCTTAGGGGCAGGGGGCCGGTACGAGCAGTACTTC.

The chain carries TRBV2 and TRBJ2-6, with D perhaps matching TRBD1 or TRBD2 (5 bases each). This CDR3 is built from 16 residues. Germline assignment: CDR1 SNHLY and CDR2 FYNNEI. The V and J ends lost 5 bases and 2 bases respectively, with 13 bases between them. CDR3 loop: CASSRRDAPGANVLTF. The DNA of the CDR3 is TGTGCCAGCAGTAGACGGGACGCCCCTGGGGCCAACGTCCTGACTTTC.

In this sample, this clone turned up once. This chain uses TRBV30 with TRBJ2-3, with 8 positions matching TRBD2. V was clipped by 3 bases and J by 2 bases; unmatched bases: 7. The CDR3 sequence is 15 residues long. Germline loops: CDR1 GTSNPN, CDR2 SVGIG (reference sequence). The DNA of the CDR3 is TGTGCCTGGAGCCGCGGGGGGCGGTACACAGATACGCAGTATTTT. Protein sequence: CAWSRGGRYTDTQYF.

The chain combines TRBV6-5 with TRBJ1-5; the D is unclear. V gave up 2 bases and J gave up 7 bases, with 6 bases separating them. The CDR3 has 12 residues. CDR1 and CDR2 from the germline V gene are MNHEY and SVGAGI. CDR3 in DNA: TGTGCCAGCAGTTACCCTGCACAGCCCCAGCATTTT. This sequence encodes CASSYPAQPQHF.

V is TRBV5-5 and J is TRBJ1-1; D is undetermined. Between the trimmed V and J ends, which lost 0 bases and 7 bases, there was a span of 7 bases. The CDR3 totals 12 residues. The germline gives CDR1 SGHKS, CDR2 YYEKEE (reference sequence). CDR3: CASSLVGDEAFF. CDR3 DNA: TGTGCCAGCAGCTTGGTTGGAGATGAAGCTTTCTTT.

The rearrangement links TRBV2 to TRBJ1-2; 7 nucleotides agree with TRBD1. The CDR3 consists of 14 residues. With V trimmed by 5 bases and J by 5 bases, 8 bases remained unmatched. CDR1 is SNHLY, CDR2 FYNNEI, per germline. The CDR3 DNA follows: TGTGCCAGCAGTCGGGACAGCCCGGAGTATGGCTACACCTTC. Protein sequence: CASSRDSPEYGYTF.

Details on this clone: This same CDR3 is encoded by further DNA sequences in the sample. The chain couples TRBV6-5 to TRBJ2-3; maybe TRBD2 (6 bases). The CDR3 has 16 amino acids. CDR1 is MNHEY, CDR2 SVGAGI, per germline. Trimming pared 0 bases from V and 0 bases from J, leaving 10 bases between. For the CDR3, the DNA is TGTGCCAGCAGTTACTCTCCGGGGGTAAGCACAGATACGCAGTATTTT. This sequence encodes CASSYSPGVSTDTQYF.

The chain combines TRBV6-1 with TRBJ1-4, with TRBD1 as a possible D gene (6 bases). Trimming took 4 bases from V and 2 from J, leaving 23 bases between them. Germline CDR1 reads MNHNS; CDR2 reads SASEGT. The CDR3 has 19 residues. CDR3 loop: CASSVASWGQGPTNEKLFF. The CDR3, as DNA: TGTGCCAGCAGTGTCGCCTCATGGGGGCAAGGACCTACTAATGAAAAACTGTTTTTT.

This chain uses TRBV5-3 with TRBJ1-6, with D unclear. TRBV5-3 is annotated as an ORF whose role is uncertain. The CDR3 loop spans 17 amino acids. Trimming stripped 2 bases from V and 2 bases from J, with 14 bases between. CDR3 in amino acids: CARSFLWGETYNSPLHF. The CDR3 DNA reads as TGTGCCAGAAGCTTCCTTTGGGGAGAAACCTATAATTCACCCCTCCACTTT.

In its sample, this clone was seen once. This rearrangement joins TRBV19 to TRBJ1-5; D is ambiguous. Germline-derived CDR1 and CDR2 are LNHDA and SQIVND (reference sequence). CDR3 length: 15 residues. Trimming pared 5 bases from V and 2 bases from J, leaving 13 bases between. The CDR3 loop is CASSGRDQGNQPQHF. CDR3 coding DNA: TGTGCCAGTAGTGGCCGGGATCAAGGCAATCAGCCCCAGCATTTT.

In its sample, this clone was seen a few times. The chain is built from TRBV18 and TRBJ1-1, with D unresolved. This CDR3 has 14 amino acids. The V end lost 6 bases, the J end lost 6 bases, and 17 bases lay between the germline ends. Per the germline V gene, CDR1 is KGHSH and CDR2 is LQKENI. In nucleotides, the CDR3 is TGTGCCAGCTCCCCTGGATACGAGAGCTCTGAAGCTTTCTTT. Its protein is CASSPGYESSEAFF.

The chain has TRBV5-4 and TRBJ1-2; D call uncertain. With 0 bases removed from V and 4 bases from J, the gap between germline ends came to 7 bases. Germline CDR1 and CDR2: SGHNT and YYREEE (reference sequence). The CDR3 loop spans 13 amino acids. CDR3 in amino acids: CASSLADSYGYTF. CDR3 nucleotide sequence: TGTGCCAGCAGCTTGGCCGATAGCTATGGCTACACCTTC.

This chain links TRBV27 with TRBJ2-3; D perhaps matches TRBD2 (6 bases). The CDR3 runs to 16 residues. V lost 4 bases to trimming and J lost 1 base, with 15 bases between them. CDR1 and CDR2 (germline): MNHEY, SMNVEV (reference sequence). CDR3 loop: CASSSWGDSGTDTQYF. CDR3 DNA: TGTGCCAGCAGTTCCTGGGGGGACTCTGGCACAGATACGCAGTATTTT.

This clone was found a few times. The chain combines TRBV6-5 with TRBJ1-6, with D maybe TRBD1 (5 bases). CDR1 is MNHEY and CDR2 is SVGAGI in the germline V gene. This CDR3 contains 15 residues. V lost 8 bases, J lost 9 bases, and 20 bases lay in between. Here the CDR3 reads CASRLGVGRGSPLHF. The CDR3, as DNA: TGTGCCAGCCGCCTTGGGGTGGGGCGCGGTTCACCCCTCCACTTT.

The sample holds a few counts of this clone. The CDR3 here is CASRNRGLAGVPEQFF. For the CDR3, the DNA is TGTGCCAGCCGGAACCGGGGCCTAGCGGGAGTCCCTGAGCAGTTCTTC. The chain couples TRBV21-1 to TRBJ2-1; the table's D call, TRBD2, has no DNA check behind it. TRBV21-1 is described as a pseudogene. The CDR3 has 16 residues.

The chain links TRBV5-5 to TRBJ1-6; a weak D match, TRBD1 (6 bases). Germline assignment: CDR1 SGHKS and CDR2 YYEKEE (reference sequence). With 3 bases removed from V and 3 bases from J, the gap between germline ends came to 13 bases. CDR3 length: 16 amino acids. The CDR3, as DNA: TGTGCCAGCAGCTGGCGGGACACCAGCTATAATTCACCCCTCCACTTT. This sequence encodes CASSWRDTSYNSPLHF.

The chain uses TRBV10-3 and TRBJ1-5; D not resolved. Germline values: CDR1 ENHRY, CDR2 SYGVKD. The CDR3 is 15 amino acids. V dropped 0 bases and J dropped 3 bases, with 9 bases sitting between them. This chain's CDR3 is CAISESGPINQPQHF. Here the CDR3 DNA reads TGTGCCATCAGTGAGTCTGGTCCGATCAATCAGCCCCAGCATTTT.

The gene calls are TRBV11-2 and TRBJ2-5; D ambiguous. Trimming took 5 bases from V and 3 from J, leaving 10 bases between them. CDR1 SGHAT and CDR2 FQNNGV come from the germline V gene. The length of the CDR3 is 13 residues. The CDR3 spells CASSPDLEETQYF. The CDR3 DNA reads TGTGCCAGCAGCCCCGACTTGGAAGAGACCCAGTACTTC.

In its sample, this clone was seen once. V usage is TRBV7-9 and J usage is TRBJ2-5; D remains unclear. The CDR3 is 12 amino acids. The V end was cut by 5 bases, the J end by 9 bases, with 13 bases between. Germline-derived CDR1 and CDR2 are SEHNR and FQNEAQ (reference sequence). The CDR3 region has the DNA TGTGCCAGCAGCGTCTCGTCTAGAGCCCAGTACTTC. Its translation: CASSVSSRAQYF. The full variable domain, completed using reference TRBV7-9 and TRBJ2-5, is DTGVSQNPRHKITKRGQNVTFRCDPISEHNRLYWYRQTLGQGPEFLTYFQNEAQLEKSRLLSDRFSAERPKGSFSTLEIQRTEQGDSAMYLCASSVSSRAQYFGPGTRLLVL.

The chain couples TRBV6-1 to TRBJ1-3; D is undetermined. In germline, CDR1 is MNHNS, CDR2 SASEGT. There are 15 residues in the CDR3. The germline V and J ends were trimmed by 10 bases and 8 bases, with 24 bases remaining between them. DNA of the CDR3: TGTGCCACCCTAACCAGATGGACCGACGGGTACACCATATATTTT. This codes for CATLTRWTDGYTIYF.

This chain links TRBV30 with TRBJ2-1; the match to TRBD2 covers 13 bases. Germline CDR1 GTSNPN, CDR2 SVGIG (reference sequence). V shed 1 base and J 12 bases; nucleotides not matched to a gene: 0. The CDR3 spans 12 residues. The CDR3 sequence is CAWSGTSGGQFF. The CDR3, as DNA: TGTGCCTGGAGTGGGACTAGCGGGGGGCAGTTCTTC.

The chain employs TRBV27 and TRBJ2-3, with a tentative D call TRBD1 (5 bases). V lost 6 bases and J lost 9, with 10 bases in between. Germline CDR1 reads MNHEY; CDR2 reads SMNVEV (reference sequence). CDR3 length: 11 residues. The CDR3 nucleotides read TGTGCCAGCAGCCGTTCAGGGACGCAGTATTTT. The encoded protein is CASSRSGTQYF.

This clone was picked up one time. This chain links TRBV5-4 with TRBJ2-1; D is perhaps TRBD1 (6 bases). The germline V gene encodes CDR1 SGHNT and CDR2 YYREEE (reference sequence). CDR3 length: 13 residues. The ends were cut back, 4 bases at V and 9 bases at J, with 14 bases in the middle. The CDR3 region is CASSLAGAGEQFF. CDR3 DNA: TGTGCCAGCAGCCTGGCAGGGGCAGGTGAGCAGTTCTTC.

The V call is TRBV29-1, the J call TRBJ2-5, with 7 bases matching TRBD1. Germline loops: CDR1 SQVTM, CDR2 ANQGSEA. The V segment lost 3 bases and the J segment 6 bases; nucleotides outside the gene matches: 7. CDR3 length: 13 residues. The CDR3 sequence: CSVDGQGEKTQYF. The CDR3 DNA is TGCAGCGTTGATGGGCAGGGGGAAAAGACCCAGTACTTC.

The CDR3 DNA reads TGTGCCAGCAGTGAAGGACTTCGGGATACGCAGTATTTT. As protein: CASSEGLRDTQYF. This chain joins TRBV6-4 and TRBJ2-3, with D possibly being TRBD2 (5 bases). CDR1 is MRHNA and CDR2 is SNTAGT in the germline V gene. V was cut by 3 bases and J by 6 bases, with 10 bases left in between. CDR3 length: 13 amino acids.

There are a few counts of this clone. The rearrangement links TRBV5-6 to TRBJ1-1, with unresolved D. V lost 0 bases, J lost 3 bases, and 12 bases lay in between. CDR1 and CDR2 (germline): SGHDT, YYEEEE. There are 15 residues in the CDR3. The CDR3 DNA follows: TGTGCCAGCAGCTTGGCCGTCGGTCGTGACACTGAAGCTTTCTTT. Translation: CASSLAVGRDTEAFF.

The genes are TRBV5-1 and TRBJ2-7, with D tentatively TRBD1 (6 bases). Germline V lookup: CDR1 SGHRS, CDR2 YFSETQ. The CDR3 loop spans 16 amino acids. V lost 1 base, J lost 1 base, and 15 bases lay in between. In DNA form, the CDR3 reads TGCGCCAGCAGCTTGTCGGCCAGGGGAACGTCCTACGAGCAGTACTTC. Its protein is CASSLSARGTSYEQYF.

The rearrangement uses TRBV11-2 and TRBJ1-4; the match to TRBD1 covers 10 bases. The trim removed 5 bases at V and 6 bases at J, leaving 6 bases unmatched. This CDR3 is built from 15 residues. Germline-derived CDR1 and CDR2 are SGHAT and FQNNGV. The CDR3 DNA reads TGTGCCAGCAGCCCGCGGACAGGGGGTTATGAAAAACTGTTTTTT. It translates to CASSPRTGGYEKLFF.